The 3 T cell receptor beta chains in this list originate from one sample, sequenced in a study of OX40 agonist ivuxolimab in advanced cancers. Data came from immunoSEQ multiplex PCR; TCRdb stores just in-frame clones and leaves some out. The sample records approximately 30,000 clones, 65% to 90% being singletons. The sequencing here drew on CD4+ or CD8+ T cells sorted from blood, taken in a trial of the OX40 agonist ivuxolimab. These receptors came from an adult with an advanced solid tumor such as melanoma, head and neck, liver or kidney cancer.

The CDR3 sequence is CASSPQSGLSSYEQYF. The DNA of the CDR3 is TGTGCCAGCAGCCCACAGTCGGGCCTCAGCTCCTACGAGCAGTACTTC. The V call is TRBV9, the J call TRBJ2-7; D is uncertain. Trimming shortened V by 4 bases and J by 0 bases, and 17 bases separated the two germline ends. This CDR3 comprises 16 residues. Germline V lookup: CDR1 SGDLS, CDR2 YYNGEE.

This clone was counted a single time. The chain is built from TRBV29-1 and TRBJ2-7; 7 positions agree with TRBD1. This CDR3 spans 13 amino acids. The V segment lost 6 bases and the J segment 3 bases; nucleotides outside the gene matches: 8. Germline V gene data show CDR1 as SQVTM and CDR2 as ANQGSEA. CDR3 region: CSVRQGANYEQYF. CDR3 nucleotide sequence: TGCAGCGTGCGACAGGGCGCTAACTACGAGCAGTACTTC.

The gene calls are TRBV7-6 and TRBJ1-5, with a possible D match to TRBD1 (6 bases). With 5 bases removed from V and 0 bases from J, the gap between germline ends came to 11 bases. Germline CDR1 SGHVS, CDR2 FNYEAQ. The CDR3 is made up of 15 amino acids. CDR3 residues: CASSRTAFSNQPQHF. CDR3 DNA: TGTGCCAGCAGCCGGACAGCCTTTAGCAATCAGCCCCAGCATTTT. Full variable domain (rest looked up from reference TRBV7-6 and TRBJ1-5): GAGVSQSPRYKVTKRGQDVALRCDPISGHVSLYWYRQALGQGPEFLTYFNYEAQQDKSGLPNDRFSAERPEGSISTLTIQRTEQRDSAMYRCASSRTAFSNQPQHFGDGTRLSIL.